This T cell receptor beta chain emerged from a study of graft-versus-host responses after intestinal transplantation. Study context: Multivisceral, liver-intestinal, or isolated intestinal grafts went to recipients.

V was cut by 5 bases and J by 5 bases, with 9 bases left in between. Germline V gene lookup returns CDR1 SNHLY and CDR2 FYNNEI. The CDR3 spans 12 residues. Findings of the study overall: Analysis identified GvH clones in recipient marrow, with some appearing first in ileum or blood. Allografts carried high graft-versus-host to host-versus-graft clonal ratios in patients having graft-donor T cell macrochimerism.

Method: immunoSEQ multiplex PCR; TCRdb's copy keeps in-frame clones and lacks some. This sample yields 8,000 to 13,000 clones, of which around 29% are seen a single time; roughly 5% belongs to the top ten. After mixed lymphocyte reaction, dividing CD4+ and CD8+ responder T cells were sorted. This clone was counted once. The sequence came from a human patient who was an organ donor for intestinal transplantation. This sample comprised alloreactive CD4+ T cells from a mixed lymphocyte reaction culture, obtained before transplantation. Indicated subset: CFSE-low proliferating T cells sorted from roughly 6-day pre-transplant mixed lymphocyte reaction (GvH or HvG direction). This chain uses TRBV2 with TRBJ1-2; D is perhaps TRBD1 (6 bases). The CDR3 loop is CASSRTDYGYTF. CDR3 DNA: TGTGCCAGCAGTCGGACAGATTATGGCTACACCTTC.